This TCR beta chain was obtained from a study of CD8+CD57+ T cells in acquired aplastic anemia. Across the study: Sorted CD4+ and CD8+ cells gave a mean 3.2 ug DNA, range about 0.2 to 27.4 ug. Roughly 11 million reads, on average, were obtained for CD4+ cells from healthy donors.

The study's findings and limits: Controls did not differ significantly from patients in CD8+ Simpson's diversity. Between patients and controls, 25 to 35 CD8+ CDR3 sequences were found in common.

There are 12 residues in the CDR3. V lost 6 bases and J 5 bases, leaving 13 bases between the germline ends. The V gene's germline CDR1 is DFQATT and CDR2 SNEGSKA (reference sequence). The TCR beta profiling, which covered VDJ combination and CDR3 sequence, was carried out using genomic DNA as the template. One entry per CDR3 protein, called by TCRdb with MiXCR from the reads. The sample lists about 210,000 distinct CDR3 sequences, approximately 60% occurring once. On this clonotype itself: Its specificity is not known.

This TCR came from a human donor in good health. The gene calls are TRBV20-1 and TRBJ2-5, with D possibly TRBD1 on 6 matching bases. Sequencing input: sorted CD4+, CD8+, or CD8+CD57+ T cells (not recorded which) from PBMCs. The CDR3 reads CSASGEWETQYF. CDR3 sequence (DNA): TGCAGTGCCTCAGGGGAATGGGAGACCCAGTACTTC.